The T cell receptor (beta chain) under discussion was sequenced for a study of vaccination and CD4 T cells after COVID-19. Study-wide context: Six men and four women formed the convalescents, two being Hispanic. Convalescent patients gave post-COVID blood a median about 100 days post-diagnosis, range 35 to 161. The post-vaccine samples came a median 72 days after dose two (range 14 to 241).

The Oncomine TCR Beta short-read assay sequenced DNA from cultured CD4+ T cells. Cultured CD4+ T cells were the source of extracted genomic DNA. TCRdb itself ran the PCR reads through MiXCR, one entry per CDR3 protein. This sample carries about 15,000 distinct CDR3 sequences, roughly 54% of them seen once, and the ten largest clones take approximately 12%. Treatment here: 10-day PBMC culture with coronavirus spike peptide pools or control peptides (ViraFEST assay). About this clonotype: Its target is unknown.

CDR1 and CDR2 (germline): SEHNR, FQNEAQ (reference sequence). V shed 5 bases and J shed 8 bases, with 13 bases lying between them. CDR3 length: 13 residues. The sample consisted of CD4+ T cells from blood, cultured in vitro. The chain carries TRBV7-9 and TRBJ1-5, with D possibly matching TRBD1 (5 bases). This sequence originates from a human donor who had recovered from COVID-19. CDR3: CASSPGLLKPQHF. In DNA form, the CDR3 reads TGTGCCAGCAGCCCAGGGCTCCTAAAGCCCCAGCATTTT.